Shown below are 4 T cell receptor beta chains from a single sample sequenced in a study of human thymus T cells. Surgeons resected thymus tissue during corrective heart surgery. Sequencing used immunoSEQ multiplex PCR; TCRdb keeps in-frame clones, though not all of them. The sample carries about 130,000 clones, more than 90% recorded once. Sequenced input: thymus tissue. These receptors all stem from a boy less than two years old with a congenital heart defect but otherwise immunologically healthy.

The V call is TRBV15, the J call TRBJ1-2; a possible D gene is TRBD1 (5 bases). Trimming cost V 1 base and J 2 bases, with 11 bases left between them. From germline, CDR1 is LNHNV and CDR2 YYDKDF (reference sequence). The CDR3 extends over 15 amino acids. CDR3 protein: CATSRVPGHNYGYTF. In DNA form, the CDR3 reads TGTGCCACCAGCAGAGTCCCGGGGCACAACTATGGCTACACCTTC. The whole variable domain, remainder taken from reference TRBV15 and TRBJ1-2, is DAMVIQNPRYQVTQFGKPVTLSCSQTLNHNVMYWYQQKSSQAPKLLFHYYDKDFNNEADTPDNFQSRRPNTSFCFLDIRSPGLGDTAMYLCATSRVPGHNYGYTFGSGTRLTVV.

The chain links TRBV5-1 to TRBJ2-5, with D unclear. The CDR3 extends over 13 amino acids. Germline loops: CDR1 SGHRS, CDR2 YFSETQ. V was clipped by 4 bases and J by 3 bases, with 10 bases between them. This chain's CDR3 is CASSSRVKETQYF. CDR3 DNA sequence: TGCGCCAGCAGCAGTAGGGTGAAAGAGACCCAGTACTTC.

Concerning this clone itself: Other DNA sequences in the same sample also yield this CDR3. The V call is TRBV28, the J call TRBJ1-1; 8 bases line up with TRBD1. After removal of 5 bases from V and 4 bases from J, the junction contained 3 bases not matched to a gene. There are 13 residues in the CDR3. CDR1 and CDR2 from the germline V gene are MDHEN and SYDVKM. The CDR3 DNA is TGTGCCAGCAGTCTCCAGGGGGCCACTGAAGCTTTCTTT. Translated: CASSLQGATEAFF.

This clone was seen once. The chain carries TRBV4-3 and TRBJ2-7; D unclear. The V end lost 3 bases, the J end lost 2 bases, and 17 bases lay between the germline ends. The CDR3 has 16 amino acids. The germline V gene has CDR1 LGHNA and CDR2 YSLEER. The chain's CDR3 is CASSQTFLGRTYEQYF. The CDR3 DNA sequence: TGCGCCAGCAGCCAGACATTCCTCGGCCGGACCTACGAGCAGTACTTC.